This T cell receptor beta chain was found in a study of early T cells in non-severe SARS-CoV-2 infection. About the research overall: With bulk RNA from unsorted whole blood as input, sequencing yielded unpaired chains. Overall study results and limits: Private and CD4 specificities were missed by VDJdb matching, which favored anti-spike CD8 responses.

There are many counts of this clonotype. Its target is not known. Attachment of unique molecular identifiers to individual cDNA molecules was performed. TCRdb re-called the 5' RACE reads with MiXCR, one entry per CDR3 protein. The sample lists 65,000 to 75,000 distinct CDR3 sequences, around a tenth occurring once. The CDR3 has 16 amino acids. Germline V gene data show CDR1 as ENHRY and CDR2 as SYGVKD. Deletions cut 2 bases from V and 2 bases from J, with 13 bases between. Sequenced material: whole blood. The clonotype was recovered from an adult who was a healthcare worker with PCR-confirmed SARS-CoV-2 infection or an uninfected control (not recorded which). This rearrangement joins TRBV10-3 to TRBJ2-1; D is unclear. The CDR3 reads CAISESTRPPYNEQFF. Here the CDR3 DNA reads TGTGCCATCAGTGAGAGTACACGACCTCCCTACAATGAGCAGTTCTTC.